This record covers a single T cell receptor beta chain. The antigen is unknown. The data originate from a study of T cell responses to AZD1222 COVID-19 vaccine. Broader study findings: The study identified only a handful of AZD1222 recipients as seropositive at baseline. CD4 TCRs linked to vaccination spanned spike, dominating at 160-218 and 743-854. The donors showed a predominance of white British ancestry and of females, with possible underestimation of clonal diversity.

TCRdb's copy holds only in-frame clones and misses some; the assay was immunoSEQ multiplex PCR. The table lists 110,000 or so clones, more than 80% of them singletons. Sequencing used peripheral blood, obtained on day 0 of AZD1222 vaccination. The sequence was obtained from an adult in good health.

CDR3 DNA: TGTGCCAGTAGTACTACAGGGGGAATCAATCAGCCCCAGCATTTT. Translated, it gives CASSTTGGINQPQHF. The V call is TRBV19, the J call TRBJ1-5, with 8 bases identical to TRBD1. The V gene's germline CDR1 is LNHDA and CDR2 SQIVND (reference sequence). The CDR3 spans 15 residues. Trimming removed 4 bases from V and 3 bases from J; junction bases left unmatched: 5.